This T cell receptor (beta chain) appears in the sequencing data of a study of shared clonotypes between healthy human individuals. The data were produced by immunoSEQ multiplex PCR, yet TCRdb's version contains in-frame clones alone and is incomplete. The table lists roughly 450,000 clones, 79% of them singletons, with approximately 12% in the top ten. This clone has a single count. Germline CDR1 SGHDN, CDR2 FVKESK. The V end was cut by 7 bases, the J end by 2 bases, with 11 bases between. This CDR3 has 13 residues. Specimen: PBMCs. The V and J genes are TRBV14 and TRBJ1-1, with D perhaps TRBD1 (5 bases). This TCR was sampled from a woman aged 40 to 49 in good health. Some clones in this sample may be carry-over from other donors' samples. CDR3: CASMGQVNTEAFF. The CDR3 nucleotides are TGTGCCAGCATGGGGCAGGTCAACACTGAAGCTTTCTTT.